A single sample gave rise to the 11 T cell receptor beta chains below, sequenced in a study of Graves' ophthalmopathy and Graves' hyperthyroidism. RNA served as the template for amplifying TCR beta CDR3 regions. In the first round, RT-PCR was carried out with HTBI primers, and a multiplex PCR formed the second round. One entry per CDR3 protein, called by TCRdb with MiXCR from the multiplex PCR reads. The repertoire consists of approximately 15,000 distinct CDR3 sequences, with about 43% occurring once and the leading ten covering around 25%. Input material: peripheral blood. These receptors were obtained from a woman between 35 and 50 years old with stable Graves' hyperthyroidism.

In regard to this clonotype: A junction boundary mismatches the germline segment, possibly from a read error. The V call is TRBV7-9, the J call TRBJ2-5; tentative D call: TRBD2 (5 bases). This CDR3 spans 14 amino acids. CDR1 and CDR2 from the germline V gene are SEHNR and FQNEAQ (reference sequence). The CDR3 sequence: CASSLGEEVAPQCF. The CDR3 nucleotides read TGTGCCAGCAGCTTAGGAGAGGAGGTGGCGCCCCAGTGCTTC.

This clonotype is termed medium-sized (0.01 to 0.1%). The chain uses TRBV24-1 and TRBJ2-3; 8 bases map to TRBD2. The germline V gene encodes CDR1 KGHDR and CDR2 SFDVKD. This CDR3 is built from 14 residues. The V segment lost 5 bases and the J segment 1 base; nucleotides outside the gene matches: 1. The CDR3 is CATSGGGRTDTQYF. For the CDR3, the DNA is TGTGCCACCAGTGGCGGGGGGCGCACAGATACGCAGTATTTT.

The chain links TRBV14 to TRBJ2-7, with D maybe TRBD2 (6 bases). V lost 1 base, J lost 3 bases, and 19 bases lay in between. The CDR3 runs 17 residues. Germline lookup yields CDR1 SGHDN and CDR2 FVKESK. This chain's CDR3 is CASSQVRWLATFYEQYF. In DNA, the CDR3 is TGTGCCAGCAGCCAAGTAAGGTGGCTAGCGACGTTCTACGAGCAGTACTTC. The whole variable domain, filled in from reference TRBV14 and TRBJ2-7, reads EAGVTQFPSHSVIEKGQTVTLRCDPISGHDNLYWYRRVMGKEIKFLLHFVKESKQDESGMPNNRFLAERTGGTYSTLKVQPAELEDSGVYFCASSQVRWLATFYEQYFGPGTRLTVT.

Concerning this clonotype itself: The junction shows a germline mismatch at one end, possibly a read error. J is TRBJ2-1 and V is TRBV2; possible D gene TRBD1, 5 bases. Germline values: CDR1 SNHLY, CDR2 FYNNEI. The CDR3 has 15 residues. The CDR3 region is CAGRPWTTGYDEQFF. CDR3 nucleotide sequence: TGTGCCGGCAGGCCATGGACCACAGGTTACGATGAGCAGTTCTTC.

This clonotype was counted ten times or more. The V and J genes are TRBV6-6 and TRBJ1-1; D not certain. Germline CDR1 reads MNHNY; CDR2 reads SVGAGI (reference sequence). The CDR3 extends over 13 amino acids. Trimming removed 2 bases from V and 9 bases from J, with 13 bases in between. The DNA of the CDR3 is TGTGCCAGCAGTTACGGGCAAGGCGGCAAAGCTTTCTTT. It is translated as CASSYGQGGKAFF.

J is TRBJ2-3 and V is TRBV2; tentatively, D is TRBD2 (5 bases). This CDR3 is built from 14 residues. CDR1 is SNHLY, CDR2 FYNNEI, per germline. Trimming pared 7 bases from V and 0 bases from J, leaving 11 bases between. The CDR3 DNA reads TGTGCCAGCATACGACTAACTAGCACAGATACGCAGTATTTT. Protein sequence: CASIRLTSTDTQYF.

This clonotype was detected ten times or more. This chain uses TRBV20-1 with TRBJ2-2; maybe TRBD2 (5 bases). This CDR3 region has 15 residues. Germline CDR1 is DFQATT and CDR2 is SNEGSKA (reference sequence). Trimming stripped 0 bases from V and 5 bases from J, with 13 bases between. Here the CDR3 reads CSARDVLAATGELFF. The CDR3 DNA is TGCAGTGCTAGAGATGTGCTAGCTGCTACCGGGGAGCTGTTTTTT.

The CDR3: CASSFRTDYGYTF. The CDR3 DNA reads TGTGCCAGCAGTTTTAGGACAGATTATGGCTACACCTTC. The chain links TRBV12-3 or TRBV12-4 to TRBJ1-2, with D possibly being TRBD1 (6 bases). V lost 3 bases to trimming and J lost 5 bases, with 10 bases between them. CDR3 size: 13 residues.

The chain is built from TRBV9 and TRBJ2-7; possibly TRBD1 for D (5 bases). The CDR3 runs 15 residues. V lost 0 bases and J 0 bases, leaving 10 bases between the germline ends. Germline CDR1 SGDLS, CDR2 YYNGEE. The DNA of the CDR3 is TGTGCCAGCAGCGTAGGAAGGGGTGGCTCCTACGAGCAGTACTTC. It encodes CASSVGRGGSYEQYF.

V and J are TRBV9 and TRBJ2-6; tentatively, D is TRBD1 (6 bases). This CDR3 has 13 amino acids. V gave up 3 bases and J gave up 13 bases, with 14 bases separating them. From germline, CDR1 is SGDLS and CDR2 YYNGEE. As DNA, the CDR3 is TGTGCCAGCAGCGGATCCAGGGGTGATGTCCTGACTTTC. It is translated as CASSGSRGDVLTF.

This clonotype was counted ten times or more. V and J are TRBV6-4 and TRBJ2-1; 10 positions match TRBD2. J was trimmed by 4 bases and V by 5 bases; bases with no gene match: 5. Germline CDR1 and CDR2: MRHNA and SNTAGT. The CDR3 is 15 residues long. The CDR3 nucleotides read TGTGCCAGCAGTAGCGGGGGGGCCGAATACAATGAGCAGTTCTTC. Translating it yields CASSSGGAEYNEQFF.